This T cell receptor beta chain was recorded in a study of OX40 agonist ivuxolimab in advanced cancers. Using immunoSEQ multiplex PCR, the repertoire was profiled, and TCRdb retains in-frame clones only, with some absent. The sample contains 72,000 or so clones, less than 85% of which appear only once. Concerning this clone itself: Its matching antigen is unknown.

CDR1 and CDR2 (germline): GTSNPN, SVGIG (reference sequence). Trimming shortened V by 3 bases and J by 8 bases, and 10 bases separated the two germline ends. The CDR3 length is 11 residues. The study, taken as a whole, reports: Within 6 weeks, CD4+ and CD8+ blood T cells expanded clonally at 0.1 to 3.0 mg/kg.

The sequence came from an adult with an advanced solid tumor such as melanoma, head and neck, liver or kidney cancer. The sequencing used CD4+ or CD8+ T cells sorted from blood, collected in a trial of the OX40 agonist ivuxolimab. This chain links TRBV30 with TRBJ1-2, with D unresolved. CDR3 sequence: CAWSFMRGYTF. The CDR3 DNA reads TGTGCCTGGAGCTTTATGAGAGGCTACACCTTC.